This T cell receptor (beta chain) was profiled in a study of blood T cell repertoires in COVID-19. Study background: Some COVID-19 samples were acute and others convalescent; all came from the United States, Italy and Spain. PBMCs, B-cell-depleted T cells, or T cells were the source of the cDNA or gDNA that made up the material.

Original data processing: Scientists estimated how many nucleated cells there were by amplifying reference gene primers. Repertoires were generated with immunoSEQ multiplex PCR, while TCRdb's copy carries only in-frame clones and drops some. The D gene and trimming were derived from the DNA, and the V and J assignments and clone size from that table. Of approximately 400,000 clones in the sample, about 80% were seen once. Per the germline V gene, CDR1 is LGHNA and CDR2 is YNFKEQ. J gave up 4 bases and V 0 bases, and 8 bases lay outside the gene matches. The CDR3 length is 16 residues. The TCR comes from a human donor with acute or convalescent COVID-19. The donor label of this sample is uncertain. Sequenced material: peripheral blood. The chain is built from TRBV4-2 and TRBJ2-7, with 8 bases aligning to TRBD1. Here the CDR3 DNA reads TGTGCCAGCAGCCAAGATCGTCAGGGGGCGACGTACGAGCAGTACTTC. Protein: CASSQDRQGATYEQYF.